This entry concerns a single T cell receptor (beta chain). What it binds is unknown. Researchers built TCR beta cDNA using 5'RACE template switching with UMIs. TCRdb reprocessed the 5' RACE reads, keeping one entry per CDR3 protein, no DNA. The listing records over 200,000 distinct CDR3 sequences. The CDR3 covers 15 residues. This entry is derived from a study of T cells expressing NK-cell markers. Study-wide results and caveats: Whether the expanded NKG2C+ T cell clones recognized HCMV remained unclear.

The TCR comes from a man aged 18 to 29 in good health. What was sequenced was blood T cells: a sorted CD56 or NKG2C T cell subset, CD4+ or CD8+ T cells, or bulk PBMC T cells (not recorded which). The V gene is TRBV12-3 or TRBV12-4, the J gene TRBJ2-4; the D call of TRBD1 rests on TCRdb alone, since no DNA is present to check it. The CDR3 protein is CASSLEQGSQNIQYF.